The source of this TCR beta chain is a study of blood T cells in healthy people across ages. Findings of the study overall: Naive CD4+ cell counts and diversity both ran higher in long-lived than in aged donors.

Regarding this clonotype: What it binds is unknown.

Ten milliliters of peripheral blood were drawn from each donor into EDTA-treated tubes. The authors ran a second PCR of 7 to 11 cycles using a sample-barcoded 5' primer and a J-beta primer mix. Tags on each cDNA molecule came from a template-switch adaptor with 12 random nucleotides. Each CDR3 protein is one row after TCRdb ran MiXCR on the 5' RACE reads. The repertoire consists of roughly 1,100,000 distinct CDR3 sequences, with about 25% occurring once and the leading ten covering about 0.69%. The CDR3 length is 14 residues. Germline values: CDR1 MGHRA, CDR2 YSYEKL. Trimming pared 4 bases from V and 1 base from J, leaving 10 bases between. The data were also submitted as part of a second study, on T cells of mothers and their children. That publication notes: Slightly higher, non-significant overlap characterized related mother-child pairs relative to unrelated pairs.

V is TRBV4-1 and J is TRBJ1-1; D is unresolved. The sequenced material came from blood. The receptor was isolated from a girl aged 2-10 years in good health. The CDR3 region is CASSRNWANTEAFF. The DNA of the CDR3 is TGCGCCAGCAGCCGGAATTGGGCGAACACTGAAGCTTTCTTT.